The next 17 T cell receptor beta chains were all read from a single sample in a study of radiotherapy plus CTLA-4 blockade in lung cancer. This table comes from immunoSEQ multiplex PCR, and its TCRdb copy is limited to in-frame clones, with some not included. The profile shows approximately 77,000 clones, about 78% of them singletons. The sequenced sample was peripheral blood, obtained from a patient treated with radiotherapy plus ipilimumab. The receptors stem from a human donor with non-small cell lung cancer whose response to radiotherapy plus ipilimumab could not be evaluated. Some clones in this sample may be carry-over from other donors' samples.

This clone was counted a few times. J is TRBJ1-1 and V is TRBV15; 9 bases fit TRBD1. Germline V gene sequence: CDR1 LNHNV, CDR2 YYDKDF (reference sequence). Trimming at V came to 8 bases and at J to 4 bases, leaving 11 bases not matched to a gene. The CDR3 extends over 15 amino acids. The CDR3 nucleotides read TGTGCCACCTTGGACAGGGGCCTTGGGGGCACTGAAGCTTTCTTT. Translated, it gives CATLDRGLGGTEAFF.

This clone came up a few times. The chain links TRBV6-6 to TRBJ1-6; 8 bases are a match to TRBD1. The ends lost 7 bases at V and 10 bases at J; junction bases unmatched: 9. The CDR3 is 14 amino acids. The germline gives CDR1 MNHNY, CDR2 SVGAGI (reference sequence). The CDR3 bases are TGTGCCAGCACCAAGACAGGGGTCGACTCACCCCTCCACTTT. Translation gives CASTKTGVDSPLHF.

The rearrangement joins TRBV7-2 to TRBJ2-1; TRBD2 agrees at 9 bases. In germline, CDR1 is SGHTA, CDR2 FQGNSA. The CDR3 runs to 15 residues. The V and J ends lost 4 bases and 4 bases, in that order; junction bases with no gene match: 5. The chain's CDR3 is CASSSSGGTYNEQFF. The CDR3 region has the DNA TGTGCCAGCAGCTCCAGCGGGGGGACGTACAATGAGCAGTTCTTC.

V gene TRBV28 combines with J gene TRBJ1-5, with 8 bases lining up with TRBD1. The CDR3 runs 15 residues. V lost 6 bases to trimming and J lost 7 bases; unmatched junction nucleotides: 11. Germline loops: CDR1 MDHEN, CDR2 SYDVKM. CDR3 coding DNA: TGTGCCAGCAGCCCCAACGGACAGGGTCCCCAGCCCCAGCATTTT. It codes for CASSPNGQGPQPQHF.

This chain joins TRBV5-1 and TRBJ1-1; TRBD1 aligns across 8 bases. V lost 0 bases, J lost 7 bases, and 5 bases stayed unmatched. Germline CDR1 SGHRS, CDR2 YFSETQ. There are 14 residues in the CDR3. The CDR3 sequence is CASSLGQGFGEAFF. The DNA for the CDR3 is TGCGCCAGCAGCTTGGGACAGGGGTTCGGTGAAGCTTTCTTT.

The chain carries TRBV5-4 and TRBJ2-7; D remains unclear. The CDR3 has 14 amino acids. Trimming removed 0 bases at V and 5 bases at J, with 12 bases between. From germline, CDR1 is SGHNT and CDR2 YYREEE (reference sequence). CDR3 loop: CASSLAAPTNEQYF. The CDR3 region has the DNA TGTGCCAGCAGCTTGGCGGCACCTACTAACGAGCAGTACTTC.

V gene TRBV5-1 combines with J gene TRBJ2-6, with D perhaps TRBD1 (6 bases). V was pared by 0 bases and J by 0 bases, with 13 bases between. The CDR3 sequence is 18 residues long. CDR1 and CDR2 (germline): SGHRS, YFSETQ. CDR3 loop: CASSLAGALSSGANVLTF. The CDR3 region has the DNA TGCGCCAGCAGCTTGGCAGGGGCTCTTAGCTCTGGGGCCAACGTCCTGACTTTC. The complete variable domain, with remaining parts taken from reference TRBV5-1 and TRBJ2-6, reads KAGVTQTPRYLIKTRGQQVTLSCSPISGHRSVSWYQQTPGQGLQFLFEYFSETQRNKGNFPGRFSGRQFSNSRSEMNVSTLELGDSALYLCASSLAGALSSGANVLTFGAGSRLTVL.

The CDR3 coding sequence is TGTGCCAGCTCACCGACAGGGTCCGGGGTCACTGAAGCTTTCTTT. It yields the protein CASSPTGSGVTEAFF. This chain connects TRBV18 to TRBJ1-1; the match to TRBD1 covers 7 bases. V lost 3 bases, J lost 4 bases, and 8 bases stayed unmatched. Germline V gene data show CDR1 as KGHSH and CDR2 as LQKENI. This CDR3 spans 15 amino acids.

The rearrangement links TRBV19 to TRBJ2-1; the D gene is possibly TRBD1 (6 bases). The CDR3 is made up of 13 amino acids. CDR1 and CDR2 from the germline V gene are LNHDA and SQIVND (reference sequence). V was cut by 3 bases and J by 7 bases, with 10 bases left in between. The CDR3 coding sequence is TGTGCCAGTAGTATCACCGACAGGAATGAGCAGTTCTTC. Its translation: CASSITDRNEQFF.

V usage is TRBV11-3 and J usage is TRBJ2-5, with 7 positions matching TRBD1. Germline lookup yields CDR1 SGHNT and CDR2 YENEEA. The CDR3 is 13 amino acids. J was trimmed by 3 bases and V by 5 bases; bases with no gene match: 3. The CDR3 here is CASSGDSKETQYF. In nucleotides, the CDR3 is TGTGCCAGCAGCGGGGACAGTAAAGAGACCCAGTACTTC.

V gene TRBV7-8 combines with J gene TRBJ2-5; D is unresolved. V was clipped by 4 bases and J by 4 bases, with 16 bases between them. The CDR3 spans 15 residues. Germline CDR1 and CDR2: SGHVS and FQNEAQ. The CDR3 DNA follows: TGTGCCAGCAGCTCGAGCCCCCCGGTTCCAGAGACCCAGTACTTC. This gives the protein CASSSSPPVPETQYF.

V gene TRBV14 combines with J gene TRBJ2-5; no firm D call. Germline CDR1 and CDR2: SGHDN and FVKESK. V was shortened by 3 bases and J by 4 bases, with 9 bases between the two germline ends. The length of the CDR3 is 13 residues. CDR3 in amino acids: CASSHLGRETQYF. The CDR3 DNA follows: TGTGCCAGCAGCCACCTAGGTCGAGAGACCCAGTACTTC.

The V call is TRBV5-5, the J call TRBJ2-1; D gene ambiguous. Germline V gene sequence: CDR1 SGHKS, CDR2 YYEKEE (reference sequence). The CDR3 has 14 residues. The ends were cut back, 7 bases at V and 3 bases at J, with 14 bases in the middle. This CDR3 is CASRVTTFYNEQFF. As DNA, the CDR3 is TGTGCCAGCCGAGTCACTACCTTCTACAATGAGCAGTTCTTC.

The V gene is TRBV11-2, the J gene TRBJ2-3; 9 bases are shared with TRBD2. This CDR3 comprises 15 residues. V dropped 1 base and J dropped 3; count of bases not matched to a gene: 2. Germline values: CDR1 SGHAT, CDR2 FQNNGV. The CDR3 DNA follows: TGTGCCAGCAGCTTAGGCGGGGGGGTGACAGATACGCAGTATTTT. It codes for CASSLGGGVTDTQYF.

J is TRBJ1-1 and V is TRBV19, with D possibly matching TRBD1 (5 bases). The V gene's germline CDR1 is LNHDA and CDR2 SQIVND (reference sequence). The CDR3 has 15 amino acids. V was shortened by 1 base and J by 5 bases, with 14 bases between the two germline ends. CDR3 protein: CASSIGRQGKTEAFF. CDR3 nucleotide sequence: TGTGCCAGTAGTATAGGGCGCCAGGGAAAAACTGAAGCTTTCTTT. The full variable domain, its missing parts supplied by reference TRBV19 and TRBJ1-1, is DGGITQSPKYLFRKEGQNVTLSCEQNLNHDAMYWYRQDPGQGLRLIYYSQIVNDFQKGDIAEGYSVSREKKESFPLTVTSAQKNPTAFYLCASSIGRQGKTEAFFGQGTRLTVV.

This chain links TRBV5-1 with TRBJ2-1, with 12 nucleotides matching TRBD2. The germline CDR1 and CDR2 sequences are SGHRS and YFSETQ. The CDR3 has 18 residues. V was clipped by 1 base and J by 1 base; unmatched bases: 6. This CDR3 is CASSLLAGGPGSYNEQFF. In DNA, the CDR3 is TGCGCCAGCAGCTTGCTAGCGGGGGGGCCGGGGTCCTACAATGAGCAGTTCTTC.

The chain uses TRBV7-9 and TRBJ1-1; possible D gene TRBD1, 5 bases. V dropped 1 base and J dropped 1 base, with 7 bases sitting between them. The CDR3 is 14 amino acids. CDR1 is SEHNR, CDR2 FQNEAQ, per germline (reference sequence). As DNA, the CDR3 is TGTGCCAGCAGCTTAGGACAGTCGAACACTGAAGCTTTCTTT. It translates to CASSLGQSNTEAFF.